This TCR beta chain was sequenced in a study of T cells expressing NK-cell markers. General study results and limits: Similarly, these clonotypes led the CD3+CD56-NKG2C+ fraction as well in several donors.

The CDR3 runs to 16 residues. TCRdb reprocessed the 5' RACE reads and reports one entry per CDR3 protein, with no DNA. Recorded for this sample: about 370,000 distinct CDR3 sequences. For this clonotype: As yet, its antigen is unknown.

The rearrangement joins TRBV12-3 or TRBV12-4 to TRBJ2-2; TCRdb's D gene call, TRBD1, goes unchecked for lack of DNA. The clonotype comes from a woman in her fifties or sixties in good health. Specimen: blood T cells: a sorted CD56 or NKG2C T cell subset, CD4+ or CD8+ T cells, or bulk PBMC T cells (not recorded which). CDR3 sequence reads: CASSNRQGANTGELFF.